This entry is about one T cell receptor (beta chain). The sample is drawn from a study of blood T cell repertoires in COVID-19. In the study overall: COVID-19 samples from acute and convalescent phases originated in the United States, Italy and Spain. PBMCs, B-cell-depleted T cells, or T cells provided the cDNA or gDNA that made up the material.

Per the study methods: Estimates of nucleated cell counts were drawn from the amplification of reference gene primers. Clones were sequenced by immunoSEQ multiplex PCR, and TCRdb holds only the in-frame ones, with some missing. Clone size and V and J calls were adopted from that table, with D and trimming inferred from the DNA. The sample carries about 260,000 clones, 75% to 90% recorded once. This CDR3 has 14 amino acids. Germline V gene lookup returns CDR1 SNHLY and CDR2 FYNNEI. J was trimmed by 9 bases and V by 4 bases; bases with no gene match: 7. Material: peripheral blood. This chain joins TRBV2 and TRBJ1-2, with 11 positions matching TRBD1. This sequence originates from a woman in her thirties or forties with acute or convalescent COVID-19. As DNA, the CDR3 is TGTGCCAGCAGTGTCCCGGACAGGGGGCTAAGCTACACCTTC. Translating gives CASSVPDRGLSYTF.